This T cell receptor (beta chain) is drawn from a study of CD8+CD57+ T cells in acquired aplastic anemia. Overall study: Mean DNA quantity obtained from sorted CD4+ and CD8+ cells was 3 to 4 ug.

Germline trimming cut 6 bases from V and 1 base from J; bases unmatched to any gene: 8. The CDR3 is 16 amino acids. The V gene's germline CDR1 is SNHLY and CDR2 FYNNEI. Profiling of TCR beta VDJ combinations and CDR3 sequences used genomic DNA as template. TCRdb reprocessed the reads with MiXCR, giving one entry per CDR3 protein. This table has around 200,000 distinct CDR3 sequences, less than 50% appearing once. Selection for sequencing was limited to patients who had shown CD8+CD57+ cell expansion by flow cytometry. Patients uniformly had severe acquired aplastic anemia. Regarding the study as a whole: Between patients and controls, CD8+ Simpson's diversity did not vary significantly.

With regard to this clonotype: No antigen is known for it.

Input material: sorted CD4+, CD8+, or CD8+CD57+ T cells (not recorded which) from PBMCs. The TCR comes from a human donor with aplastic anemia. The rearrangement uses TRBV2 and TRBJ2-7, with TRBD2 matching over 11 bases. The CDR3 region has the DNA TGTGCCAGCAGGCCTGGCGGGACTAGCGGATCCTACGAGCAGTACTTC. It translates to CASRPGGTSGSYEQYF.